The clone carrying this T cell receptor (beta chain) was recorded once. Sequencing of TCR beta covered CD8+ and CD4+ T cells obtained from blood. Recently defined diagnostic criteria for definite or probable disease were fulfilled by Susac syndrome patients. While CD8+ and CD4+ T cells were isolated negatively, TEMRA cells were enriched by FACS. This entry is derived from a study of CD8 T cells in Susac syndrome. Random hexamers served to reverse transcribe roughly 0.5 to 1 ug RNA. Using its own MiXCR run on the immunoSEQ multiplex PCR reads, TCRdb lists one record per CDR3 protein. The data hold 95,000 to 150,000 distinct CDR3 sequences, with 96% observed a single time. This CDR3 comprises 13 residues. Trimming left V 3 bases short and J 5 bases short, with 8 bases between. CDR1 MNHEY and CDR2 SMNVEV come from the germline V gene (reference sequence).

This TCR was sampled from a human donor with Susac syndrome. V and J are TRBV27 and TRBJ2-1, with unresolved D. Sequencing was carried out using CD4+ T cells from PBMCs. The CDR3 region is CASSLKGNNEQFF. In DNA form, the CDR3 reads TGTGCCAGCAGTTTGAAGGGAAACAATGAGCAGTTCTTC.